This paragraph reports one T cell receptor beta chain. No antigen is known for it. HCMV serostatus was determined by detecting HCMV-specific IgG in serum with a commercial ELISA kit. Ficoll density gradient centrifugation was used to isolate peripheral blood mononuclear cells from blood. This sample is drawn from a study of T cells expressing NK-cell markers (dated by TCRdb to the early 2020s). With respect to the entire study: About eight donors provided sorted CD3+CD56+NKG2C+, CD3+CD56+NKG2C- and CD3+CD56-NKG2C+ T-cell subsets, whose TCR beta-chain repertoires were profiled. Among the eight sequenced donors, only one was HCMV-seronegative, while the other seven were HCMV-seropositive. The study sequenced eight donors, all healthy volunteers chosen at random: three men and five women. Sequencing of the libraries produced 2 x 150 bp reads on Illumina HiSeq 2000/2500, MiSeq or NextSeq. What the research found in general, with its limitations: Those dominant clonotypes were again the most abundant among CD3+CD56-NKG2C+ cells in a few donors, at about 28.3-65%. Whether the expanded NKG2C-expressing T cell clones were specific for HCMV antigens remained unclear. In a handful of donors, the dominant CD3+CD56+NKG2C+ clonotypes were among the top 10 CD8+ clonotypes and accounted for roughly 1.0-8% of CD8+ T cells.

The germline V gene (reference sequence) gives CDR1 as SEHNR and CDR2 as FQNEAQ. From its cysteine to its phenylalanine, the CDR3 spans 15 amino acids. No DNA sequence is on record. The instrument was an Illumina HiSeq 2000. TCR beta cDNA libraries were prepared using 5'RACE template switching, which introduced a universal primer site and unique molecular identifiers. Priming for cDNA synthesis came from the TCR beta constant segment, and two successive PCR amplification steps followed. In the original analysis: MIGEC was used to demultiplex reads and group reads by UMI, and MiTCR was used to assemble and quantify clonotypes. To exclude erroneous sequences, only TCR cDNA sequences supported by at least two reads were retained. The tcR package was used for downstream repertoire analysis, with clonotypes matched between fractions based on CDR3 nucleotide sequence plus V segment. Antigen specificity was annotated against VDJdb with VDJmatch, allowing one amino acid substitution in CDR3. TCRdb reprocessed the reads, so every CDR3 protein sequence counts as one entry and DNA is not shown. The V and J calls reflect TCRdb's pipeline rather than the authors' work. This sample's table carries about 380,000 distinct CDR3 sequences. Of the sample, around 5% falls within the top ten clones.

This receptor was identified in a man aged 18 to 69 in good health. The specimen was blood T cells: a sorted CD56 or NKG2C T cell subset, CD4+ or CD8+ T cells, or bulk PBMC T cells (not recorded which). Here the chain combines TRBV7-9 and TRBJ1-4; the D call of TRBD1 rests on TCRdb alone, since no DNA is present to check it. CDR3 loop: CASSLSGVNGEKLFF.